This TCR beta chain was sequenced in a study of blood T cell repertoires in COVID-19. On the study more broadly: There were acute and convalescent COVID-19 samples, and they came from the United States, Italy and Spain.

This clone has only one observation. The assay was immunoSEQ multiplex PCR, and TCRdb's table has in-frame clones only and misses some. The data contain around 160,000 clones, over 80% of them singletons. The CDR3 spans 14 residues. Trimming removed 0 bases at V and 5 bases at J, with 8 bases between. Germline loops: CDR1 SGHRS, CDR2 YFSETQ. Sequenced input: peripheral blood. V gene TRBV5-1 combines with J gene TRBJ1-4; tentative D call: TRBD1 (5 bases). The sequence was obtained from a woman between 40 and 55 years old with active or convalescent COVID-19. The CDR3 spells CASSLAGGNEKLFF. CDR3 bases: TGCGCCAGCAGCTTGGCCGGGGGGAATGAAAAACTGTTTTTT.